In this sample, the clone carrying this TCR beta chain turned up a few times. Its antigen is not known. This sample was included in a study of T cells after yellow fever vaccination. Study-wide context: The authors prepared low-cell-number fractions using SMART-Seq v4 Ultra Low Input.

Points from the study as a whole: Reappearance after the booster was seen for most primary-vaccination clones, at 96% CD4 and 85% to 90% CD8.

In making TCR cDNA, 5'RACE template switching added a universal primer site and UMIs to it. A single record per CDR3 protein comes from TCRdb applying MiXCR to the 5' RACE reads. This sample has hundreds of thousands of distinct CDR3 sequences, with roughly 12% found just once. CDR1 is SGDLS and CDR2 is YYNGEE in the germline V gene. The CDR3 sequence is 14 residues long. The ends were cut back, 3 bases at V and 3 bases at J, with 13 bases in the middle. The receptor was isolated from a man aged 25 to 40 who received the YFV17D yellow fever vaccine. The sample here was PBMCs, taken on the day of the yellow fever booster vaccination. This chain joins TRBV9 and TRBJ2-7; D remains unclear. CDR3 nucleotide sequence: TGTGCCAGCAGCGCCGGCCCGGTATTCTACGAGCAGTACTTC. Translating it yields CASSAGPVFYEQYF.